The next 13 T cell receptor beta chains were all read from a single sample in a study of brain T cells in children with intractable seizures. Generated by immunoSEQ multiplex PCR, the TCRdb table keeps only in-frame clones and is missing some. There are about 80,000 clones in the sample; roughly 89% occur only once, and about 23% lies in the top ten. This material consisted of peripheral blood, taken at surgery. These receptors originate from a girl aged 2-9 years with Rasmussen encephalitis and intractable seizures.

This chain connects TRBV19 to TRBJ2-7; D is perhaps TRBD1 or TRBD2 (7 bases each). The CDR3 spans 14 residues. Deletions cut 5 bases from V and 4 bases from J, with 15 bases between. Germline V gene sequence: CDR1 LNHDA, CDR2 SQIVND (reference sequence). As DNA, the CDR3 is TGTGCCAGTAGTTCAAGCGGGACAGCATACGAGCAGTACTTC. Translated: CASSSSGTAYEQYF.

V gene TRBV9 combines with J gene TRBJ1-3; 11 bases are shared with TRBD1. V shed 0 bases and J 4 bases; nucleotides not matched to a gene: 3. The CDR3 runs to 16 residues. Per the germline V gene, CDR1 is SGDLS and CDR2 is YYNGEE. The chain's CDR3 is CASSVGDRGTGNTIYF. DNA for the CDR3: TGTGCCAGCAGCGTAGGGGACAGGGGGACAGGAAACACCATATATTTT.

This clone appeared a few times. The rearrangement uses TRBV30 and TRBJ1-5; D ambiguous. Germline V gene data show CDR1 as GTSNPN and CDR2 as SVGIG (reference sequence). This CDR3 region has 11 residues. V lost 6 bases to trimming and J lost 8 bases, with 11 bases between them. The CDR3 coding sequence is TGTGCCTGTCCCTCACCGGAGCCCCAGCATTTT. It specifies CACPSPEPQHF. Full variable domain (outside the CDR3, taken from reference TRBV30 and TRBJ1-5): SQTIHQWPATLVQPVGSPLSLECTVEGTSNPNLYWYRQAAGRGLQLLFYSVGIGQISSEVPQNLSASRPQDRQFILSSKKLLLSDSGFYLCACPSPEPQHFGDGTRLSIL.

The J gene is TRBJ2-3, the V gene TRBV27, with 7 nucleotides matching TRBD2. CDR3 size: 14 residues. In germline, CDR1 is MNHEY, CDR2 SMNVEV (reference sequence). After removal of 2 bases from V and 1 base from J, the junction contained 0 bases not matched to a gene. The CDR3, as DNA: TGTGCCAGCAGTTTAGCGGGAGGCACAGATACGCAGTATTTT. Protein sequence: CASSLAGGTDTQYF.

This clone has only one observation. The rearrangement joins TRBV2 to TRBJ2-1, with 10 bases matching TRBD2. The germline V gene has CDR1 SNHLY and CDR2 FYNNEI. This CDR3 spans 13 amino acids. V dropped 8 bases and J dropped 10; count of bases not matched to a gene: 8. CDR3 protein: CASQLAGLGEQFF. The CDR3 DNA is TGTGCCAGCCAACTAGCGGGGCTAGGAGAGCAGTTCTTC.

The genes are TRBV4-1 and TRBJ2-1; 9 bases fit TRBD2. With 0 bases clipped from V and 3 bases from J, the junction kept 6 bases outside the gene matches. Looked up from germline, CDR1 is MGHRA and CDR2 is YSYEKL. CDR3 length: 17 amino acids. The CDR3 region is CASSQDLSSGIYNEQFF. The DNA for the CDR3 is TGCGCCAGCAGCCAAGACCTTTCTAGCGGGATCTACAATGAGCAGTTCTTC.

The V gene is TRBV10-2, the J gene TRBJ1-2; D is unresolved. From germline, CDR1 is WSHSY and CDR2 SAAADI. CDR3 length equals 12 residues. Trimming cost V 6 bases and J 4 bases, with 9 bases left between them. The CDR3 reads CASREGAYGYTF. In DNA, the CDR3 is TGCGCCAGCAGAGAGGGCGCCTATGGCTACACCTTC.

The chain employs TRBV3-1 (or the pseudogene TRBV3-2) and TRBJ1-1; no firm D call. Trimming removed 0 bases at V and 2 bases at J, with 7 bases between. This CDR3 is 14 amino acids long. The V gene's germline CDR1 is LGHDT and CDR2 YNNKEL (reference sequence). CDR3 in DNA: TGTGCCAGCAGCCAAGAGTGGAGAAACACTGAAGCTTTCTTT. It codes for CASSQEWRNTEAFF.

The V and J genes are TRBV6-2 or TRBV6-3 and TRBJ1-1, with D possibly TRBD1 on 5 matching bases. This CDR3 is built from 14 residues. Between the trimmed V and J ends, which lost 6 bases and 8 bases, there was a span of 19 bases. CDR1 is MNHEY and CDR2 is SVGEGT in the germline V gene. The DNA of the CDR3 is TGTGCCAGCAGCCACTTTAGGGGCCAGTCAGAAGCTTTCTTT. It yields the protein CASSHFRGQSEAFF.

Here the CDR3 DNA reads TGTGCCACCAGTGACCCAGACAGTCCGGAGGATACGCAGTATTTT. This translates into CATSDPDSPEDTQYF. The chain carries TRBV24-1 and TRBJ2-3; perhaps TRBD1 as D (5 bases). The germline V gene has CDR1 KGHDR and CDR2 SFDVKD. The CDR3 spans 15 residues. Trimming shortened V by 4 bases and J by 6 bases, and 16 bases separated the two germline ends.

J is TRBJ1-1 and V is TRBV3-1 (or the pseudogene TRBV3-2), with unresolved D. The V and J ends lost 4 bases and 11 bases respectively, with 17 bases between them. The length of the CDR3 is 13 residues. Germline CDR1 is LGHDT and CDR2 is YNNKEL (reference sequence). CDR3: CASSPREDLAAFF. CDR3 nucleotides: TGTGCCAGCAGCCCTAGGGAGGACTTGGCTGCTTTCTTT.

This clone appeared once. V is TRBV28 and J is TRBJ2-6, with D tentatively TRBD1 (7 bases). This CDR3 is built from 16 residues. Germline loops: CDR1 MDHEN, CDR2 SYDVKM. V lost 10 bases and J 0 bases, leaving 16 bases between the germline ends. The CDR3 loop is CATEEGALSGANVLTF. CDR3 DNA sequence: TGTGCCACCGAGGAGGGGGCACTCTCTGGGGCCAACGTCCTGACTTTC.

The chain couples TRBV7-3 to TRBJ2-3, with 10 bases aligning to TRBD1. The CDR3 length is 15 residues. Trimming at V came to 5 bases and at J to 4 bases, leaving 6 bases not matched to a gene. CDR1 is SGHTA and CDR2 is FQGTGA in the germline V gene. CDR3 nucleotide sequence: TGTGCCAGCAGCCGGCGCGGGACAGGGGCAGATACGCAGTATTTT. Translation: CASSRRGTGADTQYF.